The entry below describes one T cell receptor beta chain. Healthy bone marrow donors made up the cohort. These data come from a study of cytomegalovirus exposure and HLA in healthy donors. The primer mix had 60 Vbeta and 13 Jbeta primers. Generated by immunoSEQ multiplex PCR, the TCRdb table keeps only in-frame clones and is missing some. The sample includes fewer than 130,000 clones, nearly 80% of them seen just once. CDR1 LNHDA and CDR2 SQIVND come from the germline V gene (reference sequence). This CDR3 region has 14 residues. The V segment lost 9 bases and the J segment 8 bases; nucleotides outside the gene matches: 11.

The sequenced sample consisted of PBMCs. The genes are TRBV19 and TRBJ2-1; 9 bases agree with TRBD1. This clonotype was obtained from a woman aged 25 to 39 in good health and CMV-seronegative. CDR3 in amino acids: CASRLDRGGHEQFF. CDR3 coding DNA: TGTGCCAGCAGGCTGGACAGGGGAGGGCATGAGCAGTTCTTC.